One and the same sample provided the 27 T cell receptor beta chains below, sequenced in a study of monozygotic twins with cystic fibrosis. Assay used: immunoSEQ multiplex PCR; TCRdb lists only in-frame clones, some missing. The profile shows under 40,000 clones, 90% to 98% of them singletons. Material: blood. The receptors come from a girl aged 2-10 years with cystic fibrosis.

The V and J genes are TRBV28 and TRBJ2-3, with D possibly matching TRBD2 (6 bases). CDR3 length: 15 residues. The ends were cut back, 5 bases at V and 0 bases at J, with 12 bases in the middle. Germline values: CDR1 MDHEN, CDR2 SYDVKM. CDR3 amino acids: CASSLGGPSTDTQYF. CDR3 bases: TGTGCCAGCAGTCTGGGAGGCCCTAGCACAGATACGCAGTATTTT.

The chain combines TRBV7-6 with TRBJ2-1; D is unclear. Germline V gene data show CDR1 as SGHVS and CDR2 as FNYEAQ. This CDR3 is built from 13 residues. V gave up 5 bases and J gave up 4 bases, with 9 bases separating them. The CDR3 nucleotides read TGTGCCAGCAGCCAAAATGGGTACAATGAGCAGTTCTTC. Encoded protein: CASSQNGYNEQFF.

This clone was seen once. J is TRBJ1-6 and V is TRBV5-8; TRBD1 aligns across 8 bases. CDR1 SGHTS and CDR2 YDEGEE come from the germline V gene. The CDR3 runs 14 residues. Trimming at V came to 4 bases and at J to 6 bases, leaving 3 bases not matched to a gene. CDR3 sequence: CASSTDRANSPLHF. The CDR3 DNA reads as TGTGCCAGCAGCACGGACAGGGCTAATTCACCCCTCCACTTT.

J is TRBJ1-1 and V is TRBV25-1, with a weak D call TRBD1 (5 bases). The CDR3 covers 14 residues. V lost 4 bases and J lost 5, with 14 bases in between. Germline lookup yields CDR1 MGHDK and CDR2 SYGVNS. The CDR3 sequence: CASSARDGGTEAFF. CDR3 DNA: TGTGCCAGCAGTGCCCGGGACGGCGGGACTGAAGCTTTCTTT. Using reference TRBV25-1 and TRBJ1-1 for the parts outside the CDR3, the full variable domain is EADIYQTPRYLVIGTGKKITLECSQTMGHDKMYWYQQDPGMELHLIHYSYGVNSTEKGDLSSESTVSRIRTEHFPLTLESARPSHTSQYLCASSARDGGTEAFFGQGTRLTVV.

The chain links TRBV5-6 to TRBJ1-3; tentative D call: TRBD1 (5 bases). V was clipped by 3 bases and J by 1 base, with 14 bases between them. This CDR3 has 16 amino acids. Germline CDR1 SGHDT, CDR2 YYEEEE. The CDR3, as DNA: TGTGCCAGCAGCTCCGTCGGGGACGTTTCTGGAAACACCATATATTTT. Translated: CASSSVGDVSGNTIYF.

In DNA form, the CDR3 reads TGTGCCTGGAGTCCGCGGAGCACTGAAGCTTTCTTT. Its translation is CAWSPRSTEAFF. The chain recombines TRBV30 with TRBJ1-1; D not certain. CDR3 length: 12 residues. CDR1 is GTSNPN, CDR2 SVGIG, per germline (reference sequence). The ends were cut back, 2 bases at V and 4 bases at J, with 8 bases in the middle.

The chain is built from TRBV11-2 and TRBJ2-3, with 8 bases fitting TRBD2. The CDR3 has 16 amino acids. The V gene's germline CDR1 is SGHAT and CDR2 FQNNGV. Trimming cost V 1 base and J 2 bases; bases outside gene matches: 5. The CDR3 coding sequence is TGTGCCAGCAGCTTAGCGGGAGGGCCTACCACAGATACGCAGTATTTT. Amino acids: CASSLAGGPTTDTQYF.

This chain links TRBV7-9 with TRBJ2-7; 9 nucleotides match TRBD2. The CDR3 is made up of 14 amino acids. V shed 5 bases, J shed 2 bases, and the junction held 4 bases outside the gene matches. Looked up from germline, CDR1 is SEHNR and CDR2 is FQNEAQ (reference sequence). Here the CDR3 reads CASSGLALTYEQYF. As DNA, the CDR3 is TGTGCCAGCAGCGGACTAGCGCTTACCTACGAGCAGTACTTC.

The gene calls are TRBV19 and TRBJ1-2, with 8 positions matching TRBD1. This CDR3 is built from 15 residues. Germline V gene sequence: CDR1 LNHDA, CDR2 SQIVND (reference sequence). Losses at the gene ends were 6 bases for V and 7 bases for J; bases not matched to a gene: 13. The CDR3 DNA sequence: TGTGCCAGTAGAGCCGGGACAGGCCGTTTTCTTGGCTACACCTTC. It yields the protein CASRAGTGRFLGYTF.

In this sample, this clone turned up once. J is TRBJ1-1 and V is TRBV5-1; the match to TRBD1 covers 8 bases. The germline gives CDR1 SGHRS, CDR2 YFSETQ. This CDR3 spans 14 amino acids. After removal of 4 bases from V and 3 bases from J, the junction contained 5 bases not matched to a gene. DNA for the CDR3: TGCGCCAGCAGCCGACAGGGGAGAGACACTGAAGCTTTCTTT. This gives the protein CASSRQGRDTEAFF.

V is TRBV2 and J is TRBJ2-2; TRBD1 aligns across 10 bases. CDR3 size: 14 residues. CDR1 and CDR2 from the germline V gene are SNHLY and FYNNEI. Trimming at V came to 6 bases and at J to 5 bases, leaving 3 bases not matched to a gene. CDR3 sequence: CASRGGQGTGELFF. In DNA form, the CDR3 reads TGTGCCAGCAGAGGGGGACAGGGGACCGGGGAGCTGTTTTTT. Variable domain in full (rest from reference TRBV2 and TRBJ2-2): EPEVTQTPSHQVTQMGQEVILRCVPISNHLYFYWYRQILGQKVEFLVSFYNNEISEKSEIFDDQFSVERPDGSNFTLKIRSTKLEDSAMYFCASRGGQGTGELFFGEGSRLTVL.

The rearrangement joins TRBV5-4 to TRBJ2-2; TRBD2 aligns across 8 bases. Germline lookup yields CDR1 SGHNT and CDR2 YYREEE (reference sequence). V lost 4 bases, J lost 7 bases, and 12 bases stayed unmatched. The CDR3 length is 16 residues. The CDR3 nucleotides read TGTGCCAGCAGCCAGAAGCGGGAGAGGGGGGACGGGGAGCTGTTTTTT. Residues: CASSQKRERGDGELFF.

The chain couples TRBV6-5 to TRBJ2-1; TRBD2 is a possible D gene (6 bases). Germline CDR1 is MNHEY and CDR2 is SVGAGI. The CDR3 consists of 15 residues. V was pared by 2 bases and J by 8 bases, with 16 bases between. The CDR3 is CASSYGPGEEYEQFF. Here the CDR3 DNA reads TGTGCCAGCAGTTACGGCCCGGGAGAGGAATATGAGCAGTTCTTC.

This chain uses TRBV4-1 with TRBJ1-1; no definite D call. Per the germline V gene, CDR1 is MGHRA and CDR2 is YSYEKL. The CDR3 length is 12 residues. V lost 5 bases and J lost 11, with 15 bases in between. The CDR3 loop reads CASSKVGAGAFF. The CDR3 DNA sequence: TGCGCCAGCAGCAAGGTGGGAGCGGGGGCTTTCTTT.

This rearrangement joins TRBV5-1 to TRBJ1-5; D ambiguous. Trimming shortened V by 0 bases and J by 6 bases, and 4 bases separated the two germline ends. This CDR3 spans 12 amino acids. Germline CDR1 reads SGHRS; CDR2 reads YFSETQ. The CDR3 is CASSLDGQPQHF. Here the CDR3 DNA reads TGCGCCAGCAGCTTGGATGGTCAGCCCCAGCATTTT.

The CDR3 nucleotides read TGTGCCAGCAGTTTATCTGTCAGCCGATATGGCTACACCTTC. It codes for CASSLSVSRYGYTF. The chain uses TRBV28 and TRBJ1-2; D uncertain. V lost 1 base to trimming and J lost 5 bases, with 11 bases between them. CDR3 length equals 14 residues. CDR1 and CDR2 (germline): MDHEN, SYDVKM.

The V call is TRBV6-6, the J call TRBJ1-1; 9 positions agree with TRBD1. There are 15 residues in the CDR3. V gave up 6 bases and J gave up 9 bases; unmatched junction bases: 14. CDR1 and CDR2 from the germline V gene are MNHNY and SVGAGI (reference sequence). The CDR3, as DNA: TGTGCCAGCAGCCAGTTGGGACAGGGACAACAACAAGCTTTCTTT. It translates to CASSQLGQGQQQAFF.

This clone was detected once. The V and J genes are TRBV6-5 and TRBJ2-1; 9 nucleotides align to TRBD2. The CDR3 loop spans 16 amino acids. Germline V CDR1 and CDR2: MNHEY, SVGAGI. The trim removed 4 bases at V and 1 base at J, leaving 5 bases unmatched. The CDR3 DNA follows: TGTGCCAGCAGTTCCTCCACTAGCGGGTCCTACAATGAGCAGTTCTTC. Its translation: CASSSSTSGSYNEQFF.

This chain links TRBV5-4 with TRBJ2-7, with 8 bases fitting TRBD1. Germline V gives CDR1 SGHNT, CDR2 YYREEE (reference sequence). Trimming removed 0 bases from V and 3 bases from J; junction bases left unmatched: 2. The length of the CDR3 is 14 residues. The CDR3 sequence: CASSLAGGGYEQYF. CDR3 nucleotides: TGTGCCAGCAGCTTGGCAGGGGGCGGCTACGAGCAGTACTTC.

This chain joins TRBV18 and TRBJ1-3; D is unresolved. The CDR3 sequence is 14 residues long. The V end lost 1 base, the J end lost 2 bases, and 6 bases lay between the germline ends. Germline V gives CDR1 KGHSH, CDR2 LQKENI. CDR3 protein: CASSPQYPGNTIYF. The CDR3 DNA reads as TGTGCCAGCTCACCACAGTATCCTGGAAACACCATATATTTT. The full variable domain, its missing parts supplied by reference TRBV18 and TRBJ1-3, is NAGVMQNPRHLVRRRGQEARLRCSPMKGHSHVYWYRQLPEEGLKFMVYLQKENIIDESGMPKERFSAEFPKEGPSILRIQQVVRGDSAAYFCASSPQYPGNTIYFGEGSWLTVV.

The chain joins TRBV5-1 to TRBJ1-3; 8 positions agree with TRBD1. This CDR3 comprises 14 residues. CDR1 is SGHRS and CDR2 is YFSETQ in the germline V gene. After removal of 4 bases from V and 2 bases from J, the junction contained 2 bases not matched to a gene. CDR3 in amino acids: CASSKDRAGNTIYF. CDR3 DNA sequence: TGCGCCAGCAGCAAGGACAGGGCTGGAAACACCATATATTTT.

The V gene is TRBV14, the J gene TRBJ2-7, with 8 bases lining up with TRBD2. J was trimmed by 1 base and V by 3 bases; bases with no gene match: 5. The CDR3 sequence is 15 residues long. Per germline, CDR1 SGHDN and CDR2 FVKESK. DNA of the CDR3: TGTGCCAGCAGCCAGGGTGGCGGGAGGTCCTACGAGCAGTACTTC. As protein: CASSQGGGRSYEQYF.

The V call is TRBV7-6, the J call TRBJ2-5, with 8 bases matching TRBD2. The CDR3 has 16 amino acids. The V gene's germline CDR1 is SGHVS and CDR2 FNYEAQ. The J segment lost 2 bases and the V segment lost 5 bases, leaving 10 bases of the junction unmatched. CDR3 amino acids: CASSILTSGAQETQYF. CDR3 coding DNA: TGTGCCAGCAGCATACTAACTAGCGGCGCGCAAGAGACCCAGTACTTC.

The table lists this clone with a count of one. The CDR3 coding sequence is TGTGCCAGCAGCTTAGATTTTGGCGGAGAGGGGAATGAGCAGTTCTTC. The encoded protein is CASSLDFGGEGNEQFF. The chain uses TRBV11-3 and TRBJ2-1, with D perhaps being TRBD1 or TRBD2 (5 bases each). Germline lookup yields CDR1 SGHNT and CDR2 YENEEA. This CDR3 comprises 16 residues. V gave up 0 bases and J gave up 7 bases, with 16 bases separating them.

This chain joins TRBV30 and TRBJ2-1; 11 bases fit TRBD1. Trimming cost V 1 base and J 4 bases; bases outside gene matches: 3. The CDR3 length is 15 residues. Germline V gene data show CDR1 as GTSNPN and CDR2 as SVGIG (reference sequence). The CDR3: CAWSAGTGGYNEQFF. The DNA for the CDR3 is TGTGCCTGGAGTGCCGGGACAGGGGGATACAATGAGCAGTTCTTC.

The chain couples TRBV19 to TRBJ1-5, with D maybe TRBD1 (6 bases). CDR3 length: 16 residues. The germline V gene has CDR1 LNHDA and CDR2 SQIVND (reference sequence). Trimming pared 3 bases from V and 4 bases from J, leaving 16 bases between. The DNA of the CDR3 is TGTGCCAGTAGTATTCGGTTCTCGGACAGTAATCAGCCCCAGCATTTT. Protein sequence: CASSIRFSDSNQPQHF.

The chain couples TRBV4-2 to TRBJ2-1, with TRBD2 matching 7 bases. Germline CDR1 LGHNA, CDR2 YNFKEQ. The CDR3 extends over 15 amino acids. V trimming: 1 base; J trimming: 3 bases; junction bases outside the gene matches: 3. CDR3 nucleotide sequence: TGTGCCAGCAGCCAAGCAACTAGCGACTACAATGAGCAGTTCTTC. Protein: CASSQATSDYNEQFF.